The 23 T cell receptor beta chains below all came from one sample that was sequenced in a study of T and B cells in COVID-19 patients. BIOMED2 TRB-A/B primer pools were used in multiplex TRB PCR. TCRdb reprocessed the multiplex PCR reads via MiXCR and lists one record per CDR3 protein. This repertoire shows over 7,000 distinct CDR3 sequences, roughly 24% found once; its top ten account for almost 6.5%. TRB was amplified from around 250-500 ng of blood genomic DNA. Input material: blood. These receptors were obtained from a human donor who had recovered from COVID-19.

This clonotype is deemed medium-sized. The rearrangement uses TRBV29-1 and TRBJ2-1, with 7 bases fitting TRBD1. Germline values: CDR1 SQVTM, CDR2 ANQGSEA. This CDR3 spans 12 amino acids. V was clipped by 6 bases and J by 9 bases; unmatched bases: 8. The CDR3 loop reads CSVRTGSSEQFF. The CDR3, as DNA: TGCAGCGTCCGGACAGGCAGCTCTGAGCAGTTCTTC.

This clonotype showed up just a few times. This chain's CDR3 is CATSDRGLGTDTQYF. For the CDR3, the DNA is TGTGCCACCAGTGATAGGGGGCTGGGCACAGATACGCAGTATTTT. The V gene is TRBV24-1, the J gene TRBJ2-3; 7 bases fit TRBD1. From germline, CDR1 is KGHDR and CDR2 SFDVKD. The V gene end was trimmed by 3 bases and the J gene end by 1 base; junction bases not matched to a gene: 3. The CDR3 has 15 amino acids.

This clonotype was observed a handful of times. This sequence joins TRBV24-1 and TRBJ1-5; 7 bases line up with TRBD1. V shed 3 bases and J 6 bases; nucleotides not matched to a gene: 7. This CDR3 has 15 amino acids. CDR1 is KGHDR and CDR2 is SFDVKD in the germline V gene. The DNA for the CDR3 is TGTGCCACCAGTGATGGAGGGGGCGGCTTTCAGCCCCAGCATTTT. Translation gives CATSDGGGGFQPQHF.

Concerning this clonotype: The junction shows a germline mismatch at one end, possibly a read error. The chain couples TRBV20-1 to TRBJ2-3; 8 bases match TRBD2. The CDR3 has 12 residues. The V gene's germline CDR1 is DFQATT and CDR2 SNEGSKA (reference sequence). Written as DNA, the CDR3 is TGCAGTGCTAGAAGGGGGGAGACTAGCGAGGGTTTT. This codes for CSARRGETSEGF.

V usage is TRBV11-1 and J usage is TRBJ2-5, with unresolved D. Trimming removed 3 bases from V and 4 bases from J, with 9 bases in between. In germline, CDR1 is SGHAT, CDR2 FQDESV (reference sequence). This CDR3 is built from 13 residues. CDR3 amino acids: CASSLERRETQYF. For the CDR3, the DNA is TGTGCCAGCAGCTTGGAGAGGCGAGAGACCCAGTACTTC.

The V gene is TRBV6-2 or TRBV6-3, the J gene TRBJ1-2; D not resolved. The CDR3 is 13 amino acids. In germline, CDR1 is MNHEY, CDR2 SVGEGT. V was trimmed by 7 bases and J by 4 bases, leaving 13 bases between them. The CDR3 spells CASTETGSYGYTF. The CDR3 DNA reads TGTGCCAGCACCGAGACGGGATCCTATGGCTACACCTTC.

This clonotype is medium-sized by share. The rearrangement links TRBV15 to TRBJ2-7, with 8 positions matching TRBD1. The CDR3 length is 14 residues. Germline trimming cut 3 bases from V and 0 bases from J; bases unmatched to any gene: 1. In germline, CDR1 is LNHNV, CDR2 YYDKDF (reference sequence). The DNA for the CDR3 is TGTGCCACCAGCAGGGACAGGGTCTCCTACGAGCAGTACTTC. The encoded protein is CATSRDRVSYEQYF.

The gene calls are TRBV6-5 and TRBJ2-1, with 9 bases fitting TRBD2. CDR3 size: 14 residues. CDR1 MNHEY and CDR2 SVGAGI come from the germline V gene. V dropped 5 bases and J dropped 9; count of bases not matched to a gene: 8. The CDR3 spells CASSEGTSSREQFF. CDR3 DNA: TGTGCCAGCAGTGAAGGGACTAGCTCCCGTGAGCAGTTCTTC.

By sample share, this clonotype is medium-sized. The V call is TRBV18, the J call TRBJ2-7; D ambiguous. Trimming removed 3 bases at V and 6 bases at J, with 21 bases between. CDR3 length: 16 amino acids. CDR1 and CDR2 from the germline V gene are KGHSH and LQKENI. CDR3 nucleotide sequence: TGTGCCAGCTCACCGCTATCCCGGAACCCCTTTGGCGAGCAGTACTTC. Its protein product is CASSPLSRNPFGEQYF.

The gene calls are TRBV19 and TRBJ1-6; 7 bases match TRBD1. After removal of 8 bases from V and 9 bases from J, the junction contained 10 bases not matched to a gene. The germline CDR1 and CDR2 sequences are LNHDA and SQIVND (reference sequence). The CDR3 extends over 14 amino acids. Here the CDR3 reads CASGGGQSSSPLHF. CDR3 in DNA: TGTGCCAGTGGTGGGGGACAGTCAAGTTCACCCCTCCACTTT.

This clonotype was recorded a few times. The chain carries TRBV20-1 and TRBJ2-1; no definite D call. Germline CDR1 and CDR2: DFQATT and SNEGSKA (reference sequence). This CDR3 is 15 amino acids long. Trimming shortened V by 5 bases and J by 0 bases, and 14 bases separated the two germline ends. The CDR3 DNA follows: TGCAGTGCTCCTTCTAACTCAGCCTCCTACAATGAGCAGTTCTTC. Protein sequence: CSAPSNSASYNEQFF.

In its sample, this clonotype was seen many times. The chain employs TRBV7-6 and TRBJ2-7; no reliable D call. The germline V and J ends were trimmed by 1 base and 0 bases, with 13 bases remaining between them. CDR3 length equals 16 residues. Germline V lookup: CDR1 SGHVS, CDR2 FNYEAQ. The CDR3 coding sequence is TGTGCCAGCAGCTTAGGCTCTCGGGCAAGCTCCTACGAGCAGTACTTC. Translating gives CASSLGSRASSYEQYF. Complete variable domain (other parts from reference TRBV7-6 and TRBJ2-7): GAGVSQSPRYKVTKRGQDVALRCDPISGHVSLYWYRQALGQGPEFLTYFNYEAQQDKSGLPNDRFSAERPEGSISTLTIQRTEQRDSAMYRCASSLGSRASSYEQYFGPGTRLTVT.

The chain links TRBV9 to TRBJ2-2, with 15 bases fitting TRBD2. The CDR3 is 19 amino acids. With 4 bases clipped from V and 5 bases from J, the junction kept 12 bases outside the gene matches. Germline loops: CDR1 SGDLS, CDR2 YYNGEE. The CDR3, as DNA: TGTGCCAGCAGCTCCCGGACTAGCGGGAGGGCCTCTGGAACCGGGGAGCTGTTTTTT. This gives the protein CASSSRTSGRASGTGELFF.

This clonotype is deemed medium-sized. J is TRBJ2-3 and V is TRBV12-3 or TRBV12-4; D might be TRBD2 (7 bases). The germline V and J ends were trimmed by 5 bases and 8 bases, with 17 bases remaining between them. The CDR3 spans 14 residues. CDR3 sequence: CASSMGGVQGTQYF. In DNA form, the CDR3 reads TGTGCCAGCAGTATGGGAGGGGTACAGGGTACGCAGTATTTT.

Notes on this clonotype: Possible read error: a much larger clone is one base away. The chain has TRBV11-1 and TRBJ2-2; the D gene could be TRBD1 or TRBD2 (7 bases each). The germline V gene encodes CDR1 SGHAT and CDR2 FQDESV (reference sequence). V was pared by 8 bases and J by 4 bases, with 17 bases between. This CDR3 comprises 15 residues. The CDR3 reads CASGPRGDSTGELFF. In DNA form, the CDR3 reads TGTGCCAGCGGCCCACGGGGGGACAGCACCGGGGAGCTGTTTTTT.

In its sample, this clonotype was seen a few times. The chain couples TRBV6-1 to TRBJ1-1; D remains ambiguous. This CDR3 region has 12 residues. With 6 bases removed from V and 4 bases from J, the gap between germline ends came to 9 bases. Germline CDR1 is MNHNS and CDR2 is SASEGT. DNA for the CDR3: TGTGCCAGCAGCCTTTCACCCACTGAAGCTTTCTTT. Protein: CASSLSPTEAFF.

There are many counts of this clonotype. The CDR3 DNA follows: TGTGCCAGCAGCCCGGACGGGGTGGAGCAGTACTTC. Encoded protein: CASSPDGVEQYF. The chain joins TRBV12-3 or TRBV12-4 to TRBJ2-7; tentative D call: TRBD2 (5 bases). The CDR3 has 12 residues. V lost 6 bases, J lost 7 bases, and 13 bases lay in between.

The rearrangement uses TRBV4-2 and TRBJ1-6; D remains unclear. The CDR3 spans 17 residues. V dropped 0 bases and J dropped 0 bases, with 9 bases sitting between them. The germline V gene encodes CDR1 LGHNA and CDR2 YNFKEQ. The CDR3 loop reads CASSQDTASSYNSPLHF. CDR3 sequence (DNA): TGTGCCAGCAGCCAAGATACAGCGAGCTCCTATAATTCACCCCTCCACTTT.

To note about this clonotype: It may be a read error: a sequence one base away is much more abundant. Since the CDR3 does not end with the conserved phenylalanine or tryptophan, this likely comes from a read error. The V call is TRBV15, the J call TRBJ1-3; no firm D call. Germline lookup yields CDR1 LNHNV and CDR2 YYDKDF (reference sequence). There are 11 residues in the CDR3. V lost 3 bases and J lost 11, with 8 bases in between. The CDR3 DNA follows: TGTGCCACCAGCAGGTCCCAGGCCATATATCTT. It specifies CATSRSQAIYL.

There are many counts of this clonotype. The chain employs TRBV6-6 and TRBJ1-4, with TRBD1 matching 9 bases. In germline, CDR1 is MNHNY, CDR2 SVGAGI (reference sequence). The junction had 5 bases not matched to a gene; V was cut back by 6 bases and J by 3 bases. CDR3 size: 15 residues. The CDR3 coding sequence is TGTGCCAGCAGACCCAGGACAGGGGCTAATGAAAAACTGTTTTTT. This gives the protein CASRPRTGANEKLFF.

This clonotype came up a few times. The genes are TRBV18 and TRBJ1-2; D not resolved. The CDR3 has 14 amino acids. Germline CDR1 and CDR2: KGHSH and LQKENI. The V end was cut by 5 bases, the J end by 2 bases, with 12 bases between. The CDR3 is CASSSIPRNYGYTF. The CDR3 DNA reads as TGTGCCAGCTCATCCATTCCAAGGAACTATGGCTACACCTTC.

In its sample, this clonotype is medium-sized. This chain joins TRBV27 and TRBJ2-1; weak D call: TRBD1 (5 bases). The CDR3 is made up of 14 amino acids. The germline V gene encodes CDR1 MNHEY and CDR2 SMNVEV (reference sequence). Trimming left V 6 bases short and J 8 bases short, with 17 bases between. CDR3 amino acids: CASSWGPNLDEQFF. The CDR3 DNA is TGTGCCAGCAGCTGGGGCCCTAATCTGGATGAGCAGTTCTTC.

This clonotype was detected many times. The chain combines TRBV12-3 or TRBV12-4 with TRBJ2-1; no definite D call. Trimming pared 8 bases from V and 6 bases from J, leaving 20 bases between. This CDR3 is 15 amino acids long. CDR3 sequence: CASRSGRILSNEQFF. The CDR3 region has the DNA TGTGCCAGCCGTTCCGGGCGGATATTGAGCAATGAGCAGTTCTTC.